This T cell receptor beta chain is from a study of monozygotic twins with inflammatory bowel disease. There are 17 residues in the CDR3. Germline values: CDR1 SEHNR, CDR2 FQNEAQ (reference sequence). TCRdb reworked the 5' RACE reads into one entry per CDR3 protein, no DNA. The sample has roughly 330,000 distinct CDR3 sequences; the top ten hold roughly 2%. Sequences were obtained from blood. The rearrangement uses TRBV7-9 and TRBJ2-3. The receptor was isolated from a human donor with ulcerative colitis or Crohn's disease, or a healthy co-twin of an affected twin (not recorded which). The CDR3 reads CASSPEWQIKYTDTQYF.